Listed here are 2 T cell receptor beta chains from one sample, sequenced in a study of T cell repertoires in cytomegalovirus infection. TCRdb analysed the reads with MiXCR anew, one entry per CDR3 protein. The sample contains roughly 500,000 distinct CDR3 sequences, roughly 10% of which appear only once. The sample taken for sequencing was PBMCs. These TCRs come from a human donor in good health (CMV status not recorded). Some clones in this sample may be carry-over from other donors' samples.

This clonotype was recorded at least ten times. The chain joins TRBV7-8 to TRBJ1-4; 8 nucleotides agree with TRBD1. The V segment lost 3 bases and the J segment 8 bases; nucleotides outside the gene matches: 5. The CDR3 is 14 amino acids. CDR1 SGHVS and CDR2 FQNEAQ come from the germline V gene. The CDR3 bases are TGTGCCAGCAGCTTCGGACAGGGCGGAGAAAAACTGTTTTTT. This sequence encodes CASSFGQGGEKLFF.

The rearrangement links TRBV3-1 to TRBJ2-5, with 9 bases lining up with TRBD2. V was pared by 1 base and J by 2 bases, with 2 bases of the junction left unmatched. The CDR3 contains 15 residues. Germline V gives CDR1 LGHDT, CDR2 YNNKEL (reference sequence). DNA for the CDR3: TGTGCCAGCAGCCAAGCCAGCGGGAGGCAAGAGACCCAGTACTTC. Translating gives CASSQASGRQETQYF.